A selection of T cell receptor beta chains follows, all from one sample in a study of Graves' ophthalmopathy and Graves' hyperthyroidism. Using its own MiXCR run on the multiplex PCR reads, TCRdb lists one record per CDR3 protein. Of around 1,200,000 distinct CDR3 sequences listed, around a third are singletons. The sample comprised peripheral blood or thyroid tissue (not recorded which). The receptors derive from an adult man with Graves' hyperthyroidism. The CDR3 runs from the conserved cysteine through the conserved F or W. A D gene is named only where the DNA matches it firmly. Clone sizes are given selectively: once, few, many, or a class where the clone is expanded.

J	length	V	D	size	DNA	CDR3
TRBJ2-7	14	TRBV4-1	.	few	TGCGCCAGCAGACCCGAAGGGGGGCCGGGTGAGCAGTACTTC	CASRPEGGPGEQYF
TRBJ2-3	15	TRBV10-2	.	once	TGCGCCAGCAGGGCAAGGGGAATTAGCACAGATACGCAGTATTTT	CASRARGISTDTQYF
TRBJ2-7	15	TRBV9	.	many	TGTGCCAGCAGCCCAGGGGGGGGGGCGATCTACGAGCAGTACTTC	CASSPGGGAIYEQYF
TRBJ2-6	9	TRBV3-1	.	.	TGTGCCAGCAGCCCCGTCGGGACTTTC	CASSPVGTF
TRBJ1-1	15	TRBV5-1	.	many	TGCGCCAGCAGCTTGACAGGGTTACCGAACACTGAAGCTTTCTTT	CASSLTGLPNTEAFF
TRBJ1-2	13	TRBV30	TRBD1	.	TGTGCCTGGAGTGTTTGGGGACAGATTGTCAACACCTTC	CAWSVWGQIVNTF
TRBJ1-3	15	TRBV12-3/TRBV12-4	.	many	TGTGCCAGCAGCCCCACAGCCCGCTCTGGAAACACCATATATTTT	CASSPTARSGNTIYF
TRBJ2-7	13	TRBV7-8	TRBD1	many	TGTGCCAGCAGCTTGGTGGACAGGGTGTGGCAGTACTTC	CASSLVDRVWQYF
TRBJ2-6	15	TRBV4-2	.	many	TGTGCCAGCAGCCAAGGGAGAACTGGGGCCAACGTCCTGACTTTC	CASSQGRTGANVLTF
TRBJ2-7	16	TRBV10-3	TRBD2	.	TGTGCCATCAGTGAGGGGACTAGCGGGAGCTCCTACGAGCAGTACTTC	CAISEGTSGSSYEQYF
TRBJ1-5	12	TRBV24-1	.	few	TGTGCCACCAGTGACTGTCGACAGCCCCAGCATTTT	CATSDCRQPQHF
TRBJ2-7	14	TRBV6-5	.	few	TGTGCCAGCAGTTTTGACAAAAAGCGGTCCGAGCAGTACTTC	CASSFDKKRSEQYF
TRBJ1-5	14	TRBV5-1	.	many	TGCGCCAGCAGGGGGAGTGGGAGCAATCAGCCCCAGCATTTT	CASRGSGSNQPQHF
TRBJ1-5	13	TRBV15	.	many	TGTGCCACCAGCAGAGATAACCTACCGCCCCAGCATTTT	CATSRDNLPPQHF
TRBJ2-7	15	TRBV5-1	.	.	TGCGCCAGCAGGCCCCCGTGGGCCGATACCTACGAGCAGTACTTC	CASRPPWADTYEQYF
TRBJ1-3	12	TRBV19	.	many	TGTGCCAGTAGTATCCGAAGCGGGACCATATATTTT	CASSIRSGTIYF
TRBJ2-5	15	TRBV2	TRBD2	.	TGTGCCAGCAGTGAACAAGCGGGGGGTTGGGAGACCCAGTACTTC	CASSEQAGGWETQYF
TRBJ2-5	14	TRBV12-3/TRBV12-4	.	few	TGTGCCAGCAGTCGCGGACGCGGGGAAGAGACCCAGTACTTC	CASSRGRGEETQYF
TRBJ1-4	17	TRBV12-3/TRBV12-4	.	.	TGTGCCAGCAGTCCCCGGGACCCTGCACCCGACGGTGAAAAACTGTTTTTT	CASSPRDPAPDGEKLFF
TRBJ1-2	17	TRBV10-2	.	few	TGCGCCAGCACCCGTAGGACTGAGAAAGTTACTAACTATGGCTACACCTTC	CASTRRTEKVTNYGYTF
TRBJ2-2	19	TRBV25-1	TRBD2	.	TGTGCCAGCTCCGACCGAAACCTAGCGGGGGGGTCGGTCACCGGGGAGCTGTTTTTT	CASSDRNLAGGSVTGELFF
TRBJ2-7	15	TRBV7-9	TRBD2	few	TGTGCCAGCAGAGGGGGTAGCGGGAGGGCCGACGAGCAGTACTTC	CASRGGSGRADEQYF
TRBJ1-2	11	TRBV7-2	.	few	TGTGCCAGCAGCTTAGGCGGCAGGCTATCCTTC	CASSLGGRLSF
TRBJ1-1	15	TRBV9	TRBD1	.	TGTGCCAGCAGTGCAGTGGACAGGGCCGATACTGAAGCTTTCTTT	CASSAVDRADTEAFF
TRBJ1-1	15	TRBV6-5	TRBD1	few	TGTGCCAGCAGGGCGGACAGGGGGGAAAACACTGAAGCTTTCTTT	CASRADRGENTEAFF